The 18 T cell receptor beta chains below were found in one sample sequenced in a study of vaccination and CD4 T cells after COVID-19. Using its own MiXCR run on the PCR reads, TCRdb lists one record per CDR3 protein. The sample includes some 16,000 distinct CDR3 sequences, roughly two thirds of them seen just once. Material: CD4+ T cells from blood, obtained after SARS-CoV-2 vaccination. The receptor source for this set is a human donor who had recovered from COVID-19.

This chain joins TRBV20-1 and TRBJ2-5, with D perhaps TRBD2 (5 bases). The V end lost 6 bases, the J end lost 7 bases, and 15 bases lay between the germline ends. CDR1 and CDR2 (germline): DFQATT, SNEGSKA (reference sequence). The CDR3 is made up of 12 amino acids. CDR3 residues: CSAKNSGGTQYF. The CDR3 bases are TGCAGTGCGAAGAACAGCGGAGGGACCCAGTACTTC.

The chain has TRBV5-1 and TRBJ1-1; no clear D. The CDR3 runs 14 residues. V was clipped by 0 bases and J by 4 bases, with 10 bases between them. The germline gives CDR1 SGHRS, CDR2 YFSETQ. The CDR3 DNA follows: TGCGCCAGCAGCTTGGATATCGGTCGCACTGAAGCTTTCTTT. Its protein is CASSLDIGRTEAFF.

The chain carries TRBV7-8 and TRBJ2-3; the match to TRBD2 covers 9 bases. Germline V gene sequence: CDR1 SGHVS, CDR2 FQNEAQ. This CDR3 spans 16 amino acids. V gave up 1 base and J gave up 2 bases; unmatched junction bases: 4. The CDR3: CASSLVSGRPTDTQYF. The DNA for the CDR3 is TGTGCCAGCAGCTTAGTGAGCGGGAGGCCCACAGATACGCAGTATTTT.

The CDR3, as DNA: TGTGCCAGCAGTTTAGCGCAGGCCGGGGAGCTGTTTTTT. Translation gives CASSLAQAGELFF. The genes are TRBV12-3 or TRBV12-4 and TRBJ2-2; the D is unclear. The CDR3 length is 13 residues. Trimming stripped 0 bases from V and 6 bases from J, with 5 bases between.

The CDR3: CASSRLAGVTDTQYF. CDR3 in DNA: TGTGCCAGCAGCCGACTAGCGGGAGTCACAGATACGCAGTATTTT. J is TRBJ2-3 and V is TRBV7-9, with 12 bases lining up with TRBD2. V was clipped by 5 bases and J by 2 bases; unmatched bases: 2. There are 15 residues in the CDR3. Germline CDR1 and CDR2: SEHNR and FQNEAQ (reference sequence).

The chain has TRBV7-2 and TRBJ2-1; 11 bases align to TRBD2. Germline-derived CDR1 and CDR2 are SGHTA and FQGNSA. The CDR3 loop spans 17 amino acids. The J segment lost 4 bases and the V segment lost 3 bases, leaving 8 bases of the junction unmatched. This CDR3 is CASSFGLAGGFYNEQFF. The CDR3 nucleotides read TGTGCCAGCAGCTTCGGCCTAGCGGGAGGTTTTTACAATGAGCAGTTCTTC.

V usage is TRBV27 and J usage is TRBJ1-5; unclear D gene. Trimming cost V 5 bases and J 5 bases, with 7 bases left between them. Germline CDR1 MNHEY, CDR2 SMNVEV (reference sequence). The CDR3 covers 12 residues. DNA of the CDR3: TGTGCCAGCAGTAATTTGGATCAGCCCCAGCATTTT. This codes for CASSNLDQPQHF.

J is TRBJ1-6 and V is TRBV10-3; 7 positions agree with TRBD1. The V and J ends lost 6 bases and 7 bases, in that order; junction bases with no gene match: 6. Germline loops: CDR1 ENHRY, CDR2 SYGVKD. The CDR3 is 14 residues long. CDR3 in DNA: TGTGCCATCAGCCAAGGACAGGACAATTCACCCCTCCACTTT. Translating gives CAISQGQDNSPLHF.

The chain combines TRBV7-9 with TRBJ1-4, with 8 positions matching TRBD1. Germline CDR1 reads SEHNR; CDR2 reads FQNEAQ (reference sequence). This CDR3 contains 15 residues. V dropped 5 bases and J dropped 4; count of bases not matched to a gene: 6. The CDR3 coding sequence is TGTGCCAGCAGCCCGGGACAGGCGAGTAATGAAAAACTGTTTTTT. Its translation is CASSPGQASNEKLFF.

This clonotype occurred a few times. The chain recombines TRBV5-4 with TRBJ1-5, with D unclear. Trimming took 4 bases from V and 9 from J, leaving 14 bases between them. Germline values: CDR1 SGHNT, CDR2 YYREEE (reference sequence). The CDR3 runs to 13 residues. The DNA for the CDR3 is TGTGCCAGCAGCCCCATGGACGGCGGGCCCCAGCATTTT. Its protein is CASSPMDGGPQHF.

The rearrangement links TRBV5-4 to TRBJ2-2; TRBD1 might be the D (6 bases). The V end was cut by 0 bases, the J end by 5 bases, with 11 bases between. The V gene's germline CDR1 is SGHNT and CDR2 YYREEE (reference sequence). The CDR3 length is 15 residues. The CDR3 DNA follows: TGTGCCAGCAGCTTGGGGGGGACAACGACCGGGGAGCTGTTTTTT. This encodes CASSLGGTTTGELFF.

This clonotype was seen a few times. The chain is built from TRBV11-2 and TRBJ2-7; no definite D call. This CDR3 has 11 residues. V was pared by 0 bases and J by 6 bases, with 3 bases between. CDR1 is SGHAT and CDR2 is FQNNGV in the germline V gene. CDR3 sequence reads: CASSLEGEQYF. The DNA for the CDR3 is TGTGCCAGCAGCTTAGAGGGCGAGCAGTACTTC.

The chain combines TRBV6-1 with TRBJ2-4; 8 bases agree with TRBD1. This CDR3 spans 13 amino acids. Trimming at V came to 6 bases and at J to 13 bases, leaving 11 bases not matched to a gene. The V gene's germline CDR1 is MNHNS and CDR2 SASEGT. The CDR3 protein is CASRSLTQGEQYF. CDR3 nucleotides: TGTGCCAGCAGGAGTCTTACACAGGGGGAGCAGTACTTC.

The J gene is TRBJ2-3, the V gene TRBV7-9, with a tentative D call TRBD2 (5 bases). This CDR3 spans 14 amino acids. V was cut by 5 bases and J by 2 bases, with 11 bases left in between. Germline V CDR1 and CDR2: SEHNR, FQNEAQ (reference sequence). Written as DNA, the CDR3 is TGTGCCAGCAGCCCGGGGAGATTCACAGATACGCAGTATTTT. Encoded protein: CASSPGRFTDTQYF.

The chain combines TRBV7-8 with TRBJ2-1, with D perhaps given as TRBD1 or TRBD2 (6 bases each). Germline values: CDR1 SGHVS, CDR2 FQNEAQ. The CDR3 is made up of 18 amino acids. With 3 bases removed from V and 6 bases from J, the gap between germline ends came to 24 bases. CDR3 nucleotide sequence: TGTGCCAGCAGCTTTAACAACTGGCGGCGGAGGGGGTCCAATGAGCAGTTCTTC. This translates into CASSFNNWRRRGSNEQFF. The full variable domain, its missing parts supplied by reference TRBV7-8 and TRBJ2-1, is GAGVSQSPRYKVAKRGQDVALRCDPISGHVSLFWYQQALGQGPEFLTYFQNEAQLDKSGLPSDRFFAERPEGSVSTLKIQRTQQEDSAVYLCASSFNNWRRRGSNEQFFGPGTRLTVL.

The chain employs TRBV15 and TRBJ2-1, with no clear D. Germline loops: CDR1 LNHNV, CDR2 YYDKDF (reference sequence). Trimming removed 0 bases from V and 10 bases from J, with 13 bases in between. CDR3 size: 14 residues. CDR3 in DNA: TGTGCCACCAGCAGAGATCTCTGGCCGCCGGAGCAGTTCTTC. Its protein product is CATSRDLWPPEQFF.

The genes are TRBV6-2 or TRBV6-3 and TRBJ2-5; TRBD2 might be the D (6 bases). CDR3 length equals 14 residues. V was clipped by 6 bases and J by 2 bases, with 13 bases between them. Looked up from germline, CDR1 is MNHEY and CDR2 is SVGEGT. The CDR3 region is CASSVTSLQETQYF. The CDR3 DNA is TGTGCCAGCAGCGTTACTAGCTTACAAGAGACCCAGTACTTC.

The table lists this clonotype with a count of one. The chain has TRBV6-1 and TRBJ2-2; TRBD1 matches 9 bases. CDR1 is MNHNS and CDR2 is SASEGT in the germline V gene. V lost 6 bases and J lost 3; bases outside the gene matches: 5. This CDR3 has 15 amino acids. Here the CDR3 reads CASRVQGADTGELFF. DNA for the CDR3: TGTGCCAGCAGGGTACAGGGGGCGGACACCGGGGAGCTGTTTTTT.